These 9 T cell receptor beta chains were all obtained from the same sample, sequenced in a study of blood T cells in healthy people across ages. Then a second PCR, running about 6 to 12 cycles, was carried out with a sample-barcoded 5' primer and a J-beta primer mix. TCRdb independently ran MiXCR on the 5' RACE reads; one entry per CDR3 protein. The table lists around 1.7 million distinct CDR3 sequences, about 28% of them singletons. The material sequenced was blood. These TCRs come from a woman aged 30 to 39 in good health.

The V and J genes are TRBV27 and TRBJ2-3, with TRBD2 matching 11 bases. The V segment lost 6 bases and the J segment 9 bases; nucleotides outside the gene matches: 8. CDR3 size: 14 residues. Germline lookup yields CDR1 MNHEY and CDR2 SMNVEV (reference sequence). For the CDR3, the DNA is TGTGCCAGCAGAGGGACTAGCGGCCCAAGGACGCAGTATTTT. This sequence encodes CASRGTSGPRTQYF.

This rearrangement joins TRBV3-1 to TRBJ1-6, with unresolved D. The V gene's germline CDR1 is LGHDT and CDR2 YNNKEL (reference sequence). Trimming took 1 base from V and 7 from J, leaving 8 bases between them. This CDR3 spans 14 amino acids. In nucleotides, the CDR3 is TGTGCCAGCAGCCAAGGAGTTAGGAATTCACCCCTCCACTTT. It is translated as CASSQGVRNSPLHF.

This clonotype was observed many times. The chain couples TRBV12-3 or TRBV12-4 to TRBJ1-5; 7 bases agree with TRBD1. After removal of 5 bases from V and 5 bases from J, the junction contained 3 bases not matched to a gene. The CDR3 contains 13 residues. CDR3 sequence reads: CASSGQAYQPQHF. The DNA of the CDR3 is TGTGCCAGCAGTGGACAGGCCTATCAGCCCCAGCATTTT.

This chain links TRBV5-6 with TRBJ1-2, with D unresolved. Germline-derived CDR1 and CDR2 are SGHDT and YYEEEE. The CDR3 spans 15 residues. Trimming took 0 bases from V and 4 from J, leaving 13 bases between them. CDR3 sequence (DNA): TGTGCCAGCAGCTTGGTGGGATTAAACTTCTATGGCTACACCTTC. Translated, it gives CASSLVGLNFYGYTF.

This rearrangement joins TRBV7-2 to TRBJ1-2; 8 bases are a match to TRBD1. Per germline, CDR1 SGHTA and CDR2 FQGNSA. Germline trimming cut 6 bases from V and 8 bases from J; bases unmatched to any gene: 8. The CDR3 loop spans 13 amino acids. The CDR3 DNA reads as TGTGCCAGCAGATTAACCTCAGGGGGCGGCTACACCTTC. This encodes CASRLTSGGGYTF.

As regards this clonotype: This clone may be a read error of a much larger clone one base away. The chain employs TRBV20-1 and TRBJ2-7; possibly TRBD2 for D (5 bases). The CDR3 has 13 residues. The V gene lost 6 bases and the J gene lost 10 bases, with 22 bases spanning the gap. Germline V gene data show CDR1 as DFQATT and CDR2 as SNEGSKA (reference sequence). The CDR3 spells CSASEGPQDTQYF. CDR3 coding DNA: TGCAGTGCATCTGAGGGTCCTCAAGACACCCAGTACTTC.

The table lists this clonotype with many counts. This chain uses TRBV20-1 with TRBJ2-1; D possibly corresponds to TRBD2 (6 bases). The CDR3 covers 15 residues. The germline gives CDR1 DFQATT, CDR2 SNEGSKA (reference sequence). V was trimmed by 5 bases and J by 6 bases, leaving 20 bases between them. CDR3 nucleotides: TGCAGTGCTCCCCGCCGGGACTCGGGGTCCAATGAGCAGTTCTTC. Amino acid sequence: CSAPRRDSGSNEQFF.

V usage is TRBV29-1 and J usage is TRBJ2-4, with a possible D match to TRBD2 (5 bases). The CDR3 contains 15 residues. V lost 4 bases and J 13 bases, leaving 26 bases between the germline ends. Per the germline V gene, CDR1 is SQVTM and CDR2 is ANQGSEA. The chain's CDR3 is CSVVLVGAIYNEQYF. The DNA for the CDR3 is TGCAGCGTTGTACTAGTGGGCGCCATTTACAATGAGCAGTACTTC.

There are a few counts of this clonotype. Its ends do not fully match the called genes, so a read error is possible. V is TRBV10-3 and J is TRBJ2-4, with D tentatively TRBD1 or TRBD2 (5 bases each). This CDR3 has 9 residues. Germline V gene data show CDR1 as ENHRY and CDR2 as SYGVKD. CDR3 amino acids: CAIPGPFLF. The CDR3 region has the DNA TGTGCCATCCCGGGGCCCTTCCTCTTC.